A selection of T cell receptor beta chains follows, all from one sample in a study of CD8 T cells in ankylosing spondylitis. TCRdb reanalysed the 5' RACE reads using MiXCR and keeps one entry per CDR3 protein. In the table there are about 7,900 distinct CDR3 sequences, 3% to 5% of which are singletons. Sequenced input: blood, either unsorted or a sorted T cell fraction (not recorded which). These receptors all stem from a female donor with ankylosing spondylitis or in good health (not recorded which). Each CDR3 is given with its conserved first and last residue. The D gene is left open where the match is weak. Size values are once, few and many counts, or a class for expanded clones, and some rows have none.

TRBV9	medium-sized	TRBJ1-5	NA	CASSQWSGNQPQHF	TGTGCCAGCAGCCAGTGGTCGGGTAATCAGCCCCAGCATTTT
TRBV9	many	TRBJ2-7	TRBD1	CASSVGTGDREQYF	TGTGCCAGCAGCGTAGGGACAGGGGACCGCGAGCAGTACTTC
TRBV9	many	TRBJ1-1	NA	CASSVGEGVNTEAFF	TGTGCCAGCAGCGTAGGGGAGGGGGTGAACACTGAAGCTTTCTTT
TRBV9	many	TRBJ2-1	TRBD1	CASSAGTGGYNEQFF	TGTGCCAGCAGCGCCGGGACAGGGGGATACAATGAGCAGTTCTTC
TRBV5-1	many	TRBJ2-3	TRBD1	CASSPPGQGDTQYF	TGCGCCAGCAGCCCGCCGGGACAGGGGGATACGCAGTATTTT
TRBV9	many	TRBJ2-7	NA	CASSAGTVSYEQYF	TGTGCCAGCAGCGCCGGGACGGTCTCCTACGAGCAGTACTTC
TRBV9	many	TRBJ1-4	TRBD1	CASSGAGGKLFF	TGTGCCAGCAGCGGAGCAGGGGGAAAACTGTTTTTT
TRBV9	many	TRBJ2-1	TRBD1	CASSVGTDNEQFF	TGTGCCAGCAGCGTCGGGACAGACAATGAGCAGTTCTTC
TRBV9	medium-sized	TRBJ2-2	TRBD1	CASRIGTGVTGELFF	TGTGCCAGCAGAATTGGGACAGGGGTCACCGGGGAGCTGTTTTTT
TRBV9	medium-sized	TRBJ1-1	NA	CASSSQERDAEAFF	TGTGCCAGCAGCTCCCAAGAGAGGGATGCTGAAGCTTTCTTT
TRBV9	medium-sized	TRBJ2-2	NA	CASSVPGRFGTGELFF	TGTGCCAGCAGCGTCCCGGGACGCTTTGGGACCGGGGAGCTGTTTTTT
TRBV9	medium-sized	TRBJ2-7	TRBD1	CASSVGTDPGYEQYF	TGTGCCAGCAGCGTCGGGACAGACCCTGGCTACGAGCAGTACTTC
TRBV9	medium-sized	TRBJ2-5	TRBD2	CASSARTSGGLLEETQYF	TGTGCCAGCAGCGCCCGGACTAGCGGGGGCCTCTTAGAAGAGACCCAGTACTTC
TRBV9	many	TRBJ2-3	NA	CASSVGDPDTQYF	TGTGCCAGCAGCGTAGGGGATCCAGATACGCAGTATTTT
TRBV9	many	TRBJ1-4	TRBD1	CASSEQGANEKLFF	TGTGCCAGCAGCGAACAGGGGGCTAATGAAAAACTGTTTTTT
TRBV9	many	TRBJ2-3	NA	CASSVVVGRSTDTQYF	TGTGCCAGCAGCGTAGTAGTGGGCCGTAGCACAGATACGCAGTATTTT
TRBV9	many	TRBJ2-7	TRBD2	CASSSGKAYEQYF	TGTGCCAGCAGCAGCGGGAAGGCCTACGAGCAGTACTTC
TRBV9	many	TRBJ1-1	NA	CASSVEVEGGTEAFF	TGTGCCAGCAGCGTAGAGGTGGAAGGAGGCACTGAAGCTTTCTTT
TRBV21-1	many	TRBJ2-3	NA	CASSKALSQGPDTQYF	TGTGCCAGCAGCAAAGCGCTTTCCCAGGGCCCAGATACGCAGTATTTT
TRBV9	NA	TRBJ2-6	NA	CASSARVSGANVLTF	TGTGCCAGCAGCGCCCGAGTCTCTGGGGCCAACGTCCTGACTTTC
TRBV9	medium-sized	TRBJ1-2	TRBD1	CASSGGTGKFEDYGYTF	TGTGCCAGCAGCGGAGGGACAGGGAAGTTTGAAGACTATGGCTACACCTTC
TRBV9	many	TRBJ1-1	NA	CASSVVQGVNTEAFF	TGTGCCAGCAGCGTAGTTCAGGGCGTGAACACTGAAGCTTTCTTT
TRBV9	many	TRBJ1-1	NA	CASSATRGNTEAFF	TGTGCCAGCAGCGCCACGCGGGGGAACACTGAAGCTTTCTTT
TRBV9	NA	TRBJ2-4	TRBD2	CASSVGTSGPRNIQYF	TGTGCCAGCAGCGTGGGGACTAGCGGGCCGAGGAACATTCAGTACTTC
TRBV9	NA	TRBJ2-1	TRBD1	CASSSIPVGTGGGNEQFF	TGTGCCAGCAGCTCCATCCCGGTAGGGACAGGGGGTGGGAATGAGCAGTTCTTC
TRBV9	medium-sized	TRBJ1-1	TRBD1	CASSPRTGAEAFF	TGTGCCAGCAGCCCCCGGACAGGGGCTGAAGCTTTCTTT
TRBV9	medium-sized	TRBJ2-2	NA	CASSVRSESAGSGGELFF	TGTGCCAGCAGCGTAAGATCGGAATCGGCGGGTTCAGGCGGGGAGCTGTTTTTT
TRBV9	many	TRBJ1-4	NA	CASSAEGLNEKLFF	TGTGCCAGCAGCGCGGAGGGATTGAATGAAAAACTGTTTTTT
TRBV9	many	TRBJ1-2	TRBD1	CASSASGTGSPLVGYTF	TGTGCCAGCAGCGCATCCGGGACAGGGAGCCCCCTTGTCGGCTACACCTTC
TRBV9	few	TRBJ2-5	NA	CASSVGRTPQETQYF	TGTGCCAGCAGCGTAGGAAGGACCCCGCAAGAGACCCAGTACTTC
TRBV9	many	TRBJ2-2	NA	CASFLGSQGTGELFF	TGTGCCAGCTTCTTGGGGAGTCAGGGCACCGGGGAGCTGTTTTTT
TRBV9	few	TRBJ1-1	TRBD1	CASSPGPGDRANTEAFF	TGTGCCAGCAGCCCTGGACCCGGGGACAGGGCTAACACTGAAGCTTTCTTT
TRBV9	medium-sized	TRBJ2-7	NA	CASSVGDSSYEQYF	TGTGCCAGCAGCGTAGGAGACAGCTCCTACGAGCAGTACTTC
TRBV9	medium-sized	TRBJ2-5	NA	CASSVYGGLQETQYF	TGTGCCAGCAGCGTATACGGGGGCTTACAAGAGACCCAGTACTTC
TRBV9	medium-sized	TRBJ1-2	NA	CASSGNRANHGYTF	TGTGCCAGCAGCGGGAACCGGGCTAATCATGGCTACACCTTC
TRBV9	many	TRBJ2-2	NA	CASPTGAGELFF	TGTGCCAGCCCCACGGGGGCCGGGGAGCTGTTTTTT
TRBV9	many	TRBJ2-1	TRBD2	CASSALRGVYNEQFF	TGTGCCAGCAGCGCGCTGCGGGGGGTTTACAATGAGCAGTTCTTC
TRBV9	medium-sized	TRBJ2-3	TRBD1	CASSVGGQGADTQYF	TGTGCCAGCAGCGTAGGGGGACAGGGAGCAGATACGCAGTATTTT
TRBV9	many	TRBJ1-2	TRBD1	CASSAFRDRRTYGYTF	TGTGCCAGCAGCGCCTTCCGGGACAGGAGAACCTATGGCTACACCTTC
TRBV9	medium-sized	TRBJ1-2	TRBD1	CASSVETGDYGYTF	TGTGCCAGCAGCGTAGAGACAGGGGACTATGGCTACACCTTC